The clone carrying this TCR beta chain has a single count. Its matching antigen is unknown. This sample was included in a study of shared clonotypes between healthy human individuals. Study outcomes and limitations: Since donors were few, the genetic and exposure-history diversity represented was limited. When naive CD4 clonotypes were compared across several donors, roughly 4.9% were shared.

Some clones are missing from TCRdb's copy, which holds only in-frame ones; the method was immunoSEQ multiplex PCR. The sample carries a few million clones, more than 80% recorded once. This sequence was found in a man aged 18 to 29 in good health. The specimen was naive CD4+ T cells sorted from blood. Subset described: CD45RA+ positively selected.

CDR3 in DNA: TGTGCCAGCAGCTATGGACAGGGTACCACCTACGAGCAGTACTTC. Its protein is CASSYGQGTTYEQYF. The rearrangement joins TRBV11-2 to TRBJ2-7; 8 nucleotides align to TRBD1. Germline V lookup: CDR1 SGHAT, CDR2 FQNNGV. This CDR3 has 15 amino acids. The J segment lost 2 bases and the V segment lost 4 bases, leaving 7 bases of the junction unmatched.